This T cell receptor (beta chain) originates from a study of glioma-infiltrating T cells. Amplification of TCR alpha and beta CDR3 regions from RNA used iRepertoire nested multiplex PCR. In TCRdb, the multiplex PCR reads were re-called with MiXCR into one record per CDR3 protein. The sample includes 3,000 to 3,500 distinct CDR3 sequences, around 86% of them seen just once. In regard to this clonotype: This beta chain came through as a stray read in a library set up for alpha chains, and its size says little.

The CDR3 is 12 residues long. Trimming left V 1 base short and J 6 bases short, with 9 bases between. Looked up from germline, CDR1 is DFQATT and CDR2 is SNEGSKA (reference sequence). The gene calls are TRBV20-1 and TRBJ1-2; maybe TRBD1 (6 bases). Sequencing was carried out using glioma tissue, nonneoplastic brain tissue, or PBMCs (not recorded which). The source of this sequence is a human donor with low-grade glioma or glioblastoma, undergoing nonglioma brain surgery, or in good health (not recorded which). The CDR3 loop is CSARVPGDGYTF. CDR3 bases: TGCAGTGCTAGAGTTCCAGGGGATGGCTACACCTTC.